The 18 T cell receptor beta chains given below trace back to one sample, sequenced in a study of immune evolution from preneoplasia to lung adenocarcinoma. TCRdb keeps only in-frame clones here, not all; method: immunoSEQ multiplex PCR. This table holds roughly 4,400 clones, around four fifths found once. Sequenced input: FFPE minimally invasive lung adenocarcinoma tissue. The receptors here all came from a person aged 55 to 79 with lung adenocarcinoma.

This clone was seen only a few times. CDR3 DNA: TGTGCCAGCAGCTCCCCCGGACAGGGGTCCTACGAGCAGTACTTC. Protein sequence: CASSSPGQGSYEQYF. J is TRBJ2-7 and V is TRBV7-8, with 9 bases identical to TRBD1. There are 15 residues in the CDR3. The junction had 5 bases not matched to a gene; V was cut back by 4 bases and J by 1 base. CDR1 is SGHVS and CDR2 is FQNEAQ in the germline V gene.

The chain has TRBV5-4 and TRBJ2-7; D ambiguous. V lost 0 bases to trimming and J lost 6 bases, with 16 bases between them. CDR3 length equals 15 residues. The germline CDR1 and CDR2 sequences are SGHNT and YYREEE (reference sequence). The CDR3 DNA follows: TGTGCCAGCAGCTTGGATGCGTCGGGCAGCACCGAGCAGTACTTC. It encodes CASSLDASGSTEQYF.

The rearrangement uses TRBV7-2 and TRBJ2-1; 15 bases are a match to TRBD2. Germline CDR1 reads SGHTA; CDR2 reads FQGNSA. V was clipped by 3 bases and J by 9 bases; unmatched bases: 3. There are 15 residues in the CDR3. Here the CDR3 reads CASSLGLAGGSEQFF. The CDR3, as DNA: TGTGCCAGCAGCTTGGGACTAGCGGGAGGAAGTGAGCAGTTCTTC.

The rearrangement links TRBV2 to TRBJ1-6; D remains ambiguous. Between the trimmed V and J ends, which lost 3 bases and 6 bases, there was a span of 9 bases. Germline V gene data show CDR1 as SNHLY and CDR2 as FYNNEI. This CDR3 spans 14 amino acids. The CDR3 nucleotides read TGTGCCAGCAGTGAGCGTCTCATTAATTCACCCCTCCACTTT. This encodes CASSERLINSPLHF.

The table lists this clone with a count of one. This chain uses TRBV5-6 with TRBJ2-1; D perhaps matches TRBD1 (6 bases). This CDR3 spans 15 amino acids. Between the trimmed V and J ends, which lost 2 bases and 2 bases, there was a span of 11 bases. CDR1 and CDR2 from the germline V gene are SGHDT and YYEEEE. CDR3: CASSLQGQTYNEQFF. The CDR3 DNA reads as TGTGCCAGCAGCTTACAGGGTCAAACCTACAATGAGCAGTTCTTC.

This clone was observed a few times. V usage is TRBV30 and J usage is TRBJ2-3; 9 positions agree with TRBD2. The V gene end was trimmed by 5 bases and the J gene end by 4 bases; junction bases not matched to a gene: 7. Germline lookup yields CDR1 GTSNPN and CDR2 SVGIG (reference sequence). This CDR3 is 14 amino acids long. The CDR3 is CAWGAGGPSDTQYF. CDR3 sequence (DNA): TGTGCCTGGGGGGCGGGAGGGCCCTCAGATACGCAGTATTTT.

The CDR3 DNA is TGTGCCAGCAGCTCATCTCCTAGCGGGAGAGTGTCCGGGGAGCTGTTTTTT. It yields the protein CASSSSPSGRVSGELFF. The chain combines TRBV7-9 with TRBJ2-2; 10 positions agree with TRBD2. After removal of 4 bases from V and 6 bases from J, the junction contained 11 bases not matched to a gene. The germline CDR1 and CDR2 sequences are SEHNR and FQNEAQ (reference sequence). This CDR3 has 17 amino acids. The entire variable domain, with the rest obtained from reference TRBV7-9 and TRBJ2-2, is as follows: DTGVSQNPRHKITKRGQNVTFRCDPISEHNRLYWYRQTLGQGPEFLTYFQNEAQLEKSRLLSDRFSAERPKGSFSTLEIQRTEQGDSAMYLCASSSSPSGRVSGELFFGEGSRLTVL.

The chain couples TRBV6-6 to TRBJ1-1; unclear D gene. The CDR3 spans 12 residues. V shed 2 bases and J shed 7 bases, with 8 bases lying between them. The germline V gene encodes CDR1 MNHNY and CDR2 SVGAGI (reference sequence). The CDR3: CASSYGRSEAFF. The CDR3 DNA sequence: TGTGCCAGCAGTTACGGGCGAAGTGAAGCTTTCTTT.

This clone was observed a few times. The chain recombines TRBV9 with TRBJ2-1, with 8 nucleotides matching TRBD2. Germline V lookup: CDR1 SGDLS, CDR2 YYNGEE. The CDR3 sequence is 17 residues long. The J segment lost 0 bases and the V segment lost 2 bases, leaving 7 bases of the junction unmatched. The CDR3 reads CASSVSPSGSSYNEQFF. Written as DNA, the CDR3 is TGTGCCAGCAGCGTGAGCCCCAGCGGGAGCTCCTACAATGAGCAGTTCTTC.

The chain joins TRBV6-6 to TRBJ2-7, with no clear D. The CDR3 extends over 14 amino acids. Trimming took 7 bases from V and 3 from J, leaving 16 bases between them. Germline CDR1 and CDR2: MNHNY and SVGAGI (reference sequence). The CDR3 DNA reads TGTGCCAGCAACAGAGGCCCGCAGGACTACGAGCAGTACTTC. It codes for CASNRGPQDYEQYF.

The CDR3 protein is CASSPWDRGNEQFF. The CDR3 DNA sequence: TGTGCCAGCAGCCCCTGGGACAGGGGCAATGAGCAGTTCTTC. The chain recombines TRBV9 with TRBJ2-1, with 10 bases identical to TRBD1. Germline-derived CDR1 and CDR2 are SGDLS and YYNGEE. CDR3 length: 14 residues. V trimming: 4 bases; J trimming: 6 bases; junction bases outside the gene matches: 4.

This sequence joins TRBV10-3 and TRBJ2-3; 7 bases map to TRBD1. The CDR3 consists of 14 residues. V lost 10 bases and J lost 2; bases outside the gene matches: 9. Germline V gene sequence: CDR1 ENHRY, CDR2 SYGVKD. CDR3 in amino acids: CATLAGGNTDTQYF. CDR3 coding DNA: TGTGCCACCCTCGCAGGGGGAAACACAGATACGCAGTATTTT.

In this sample, this clone turned up once. The V gene is TRBV29-1, the J gene TRBJ2-1, with D hard to call. The germline V and J ends were trimmed by 5 bases and 8 bases, with 16 bases remaining between them. This CDR3 is 13 amino acids long. Germline assignment: CDR1 SQVTM and CDR2 ANQGSEA. CDR3 residues: CSVHPTISDEQFF. CDR3 bases: TGCAGCGTTCACCCTACCATCTCCGATGAGCAGTTCTTC.

This chain connects TRBV7-2 to TRBJ1-1; a weak D match, TRBD1 (5 bases). V lost 1 base and J 1 base, leaving 10 bases between the germline ends. The V gene's germline CDR1 is SGHTA and CDR2 FQGNSA. The CDR3 is made up of 15 amino acids. The CDR3 here is CASSLVQVQNTEAFF. The CDR3 region has the DNA TGTGCCAGCAGCTTAGTACAGGTCCAGAACACTGAAGCTTTCTTT.

CDR3 nucleotides: TGTGCCTGGACAGGAGCCACAGATACGCAGTATTTT. It specifies CAWTGATDTQYF. The rearrangement joins TRBV30 to TRBJ2-3; D call uncertain. The germline V and J ends were trimmed by 4 bases and 2 bases, with 7 bases remaining between them. The CDR3 is 12 amino acids. Germline CDR1 is GTSNPN and CDR2 is SVGIG (reference sequence).

The rearrangement links TRBV2 to TRBJ2-7; 7 bases align to TRBD2. In germline, CDR1 is SNHLY, CDR2 FYNNEI. The CDR3 has 12 amino acids. Unmatched junction bases numbered 1, after V lost 8 bases and J lost 0 bases. The chain's CDR3 is CASGGDSYEQYF. CDR3 bases: TGTGCCAGCGGGGGGGACTCCTACGAGCAGTACTTC. Variable domain in full (rest from reference TRBV2 and TRBJ2-7): EPEVTQTPSHQVTQMGQEVILRCVPISNHLYFYWYRQILGQKVEFLVSFYNNEISEKSEIFDDQFSVERPDGSNFTLKIRSTKLEDSAMYFCASGGDSYEQYFGPGTRLTVT.

The chain links TRBV29-1 to TRBJ2-3; D is ambiguous. Germline V gene sequence: CDR1 SQVTM, CDR2 ANQGSEA. Trimming cost V 2 bases and J 6 bases, with 9 bases left between them. The CDR3 runs to 12 residues. CDR3 loop: CSVELSSDTQYF. The CDR3 nucleotides read TGCAGCGTTGAACTTTCTTCGGATACGCAGTATTTT.

The chain uses TRBV9 and TRBJ1-4, with D tentatively TRBD1 (6 bases). Per the germline V gene, CDR1 is SGDLS and CDR2 is YYNGEE. This CDR3 comprises 15 residues. V lost 0 bases to trimming and J lost 5 bases, with 11 bases between them. CDR3 bases: TGTGCCAGCAGCGTAGGAGGGGGGTTGAATGAAAAACTGTTTTTT. Protein: CASSVGGGLNEKLFF. Supplemented by reference TRBV9 and TRBJ1-4, the full variable domain reads DSGVTQTPKHLITATGQRVTLRCSPRSGDLSVYWYQQSLDQGLQFLIQYYNGEERAKGNILERFSAQQFPDLHSELNLSSLELGDSALYFCASSVGGGLNEKLFFGSGTQLSVL.